The rows below give T cell receptor beta chains drawn from one sample of a study of T cell repertoires in cytomegalovirus infection. TCRdb re-analysed the reads in MiXCR, keeping a single row per CDR3 protein. The sample has about 920,000 distinct CDR3 sequences; roughly 30% are singletons. The antigens for these receptors are not known. Here the sequenced sample was cultured CD8+ T cells from PBMCs, taken from culture after CMV antigen stimulation. These receptors all stem from a human donor in good health (CMV status not recorded). Some clones in this sample may be carry-over from other donors' samples. Each CDR3 is given with its conserved first and last residue. The D gene is left open where the match is weak. Size is omitted from some rows. Given values are once, few, many or a class for expanded clones.

TGTGCCAGCAGTTACTCGCGGGGGGCGTTGGATGAGCAGTTCTTC,CASSYSRGALDEQFF,TRBD2,15,TRBV6-2/TRBV6-3,TRBJ2-1,-
TGTGCCAGCAGCGGACTAGCGGGGGGGCAAAGGGAGCTGTTTTTT,CASSGLAGGQRELFF,TRBD2,15,TRBV27,TRBJ2-2,few
TGTGCCAGCAGTTATAGGGACGTAGGCGGGTATAGCAATCAGCCCCAGCATTTT,CASSYRDVGGYSNQPQHF,-,18,TRBV6-5,TRBJ1-5,many
TGCAGCGTTAAAAAGGAGGGAGGACTGTTTTTT,CSVKKEGGLFF,-,11,TRBV29-1,TRBJ1-4,-
TGTGCCAGCATCCCGGGAAAGCGCTACGAGCAGTACTTC,CASIPGKRYEQYF,-,13,TRBV2,TRBJ2-7,few
TGCGCCAGCAGCCAGTACAGCTCTGGTAATTCACCCCTCCACTTT,CASSQYSSGNSPLHF,-,15,TRBV4-1,TRBJ1-6,few
TGTGCCAGCAGGAACGCCGAGCGGGGGGCAACAGATACGCAGTATTTT,CASRNAERGATDTQYF,TRBD2,16,TRBV6-2/TRBV6-3,TRBJ2-3,few
TGCGCCAGCAGCCCCGTTCAGGGGGCCGGCACCGGGGAGCTGTTTTTT,CASSPVQGAGTGELFF,TRBD1,16,TRBV5-1,TRBJ2-2,few
TGTGCCAGCAGCCTCAATCCCGGCAGGGGAGGCACTGAAGCTTTCTTT,CASSLNPGRGGTEAFF,-,16,TRBV6-5,TRBJ1-1,-
TGTGCCATCAGGGCCCCTAGCGGGCGACTCGGCACCGGGGAGCTGTTTTTT,CAIRAPSGRLGTGELFF,TRBD2,17,TRBV10-3,TRBJ2-2,-
TGTGCCAGCAGCTTCCCTGGAGGGGCGAGCTCTGGGGCCAACGTCCTGACTTTC,CASSFPGGASSGANVLTF,-,18,TRBV9,TRBJ2-6,-
TGTGCCAGCAGTCAAGACAGGTACTACGAGCAGTACTTC,CASSQDRYYEQYF,-,13,TRBV7-9,TRBJ2-7,few
TGTGCCAGCAGCCAATCGGGACTACCGCTCACAGATACGCAGTATTTT,CASSQSGLPLTDTQYF,TRBD2,16,TRBV3-1,TRBJ2-3,-
TGCGCCAGCAGCCAGGTTCCCTATCAGCCCCAGCATTTT,CASSQVPYQPQHF,-,13,TRBV4-1,TRBJ1-5,few
TGTGCCAGCAGTTACTCGATTACAGACTATGGCTACACCTTC,CASSYSITDYGYTF,-,14,TRBV6-5,TRBJ1-2,-
TGCAGTGCCTTCACTCGGGACAGGGGACCTTCTAACTATGGCTACACCTTC,CSAFTRDRGPSNYGYTF,TRBD1,17,TRBV20-1,TRBJ1-2,-
TGTGCCAGCAGCCCTCTGGCTATGGGGAAGGATACGCAGTATTTT,CASSPLAMGKDTQYF,-,15,TRBV7-6,TRBJ2-3,many
TGTGCCAGCAGTTACGGGACAGAGTATGGCTACACCTTC,CASSYGTEYGYTF,TRBD1,13,TRBV12-3/TRBV12-4,TRBJ1-2,-
TGTGCCACCGGGGACACGGAAGCTTTCTTT,CATGDTEAFF,-,10,TRBV6-5,TRBJ1-1,-
TGTGCCAGCTCACCCGGGACAGGGGATGAAACAGATACGCAGTATTTT,CASSPGTGDETDTQYF,TRBD1,16,TRBV18,TRBJ2-3,-
TGTGCCAGCAGCCGCCCTACGGGCGAGCAGTACTTC,CASSRPTGEQYF,-,12,TRBV7-9,TRBJ2-7,-
TGTGCCAGCGCAAAGGGAGTTAACCAGCCCCAGCATTTT,CASAKGVNQPQHF,-,13,TRBV7-6,TRBJ1-5,-
TGTGCCAGTAGTAGGGGGAACGAGCAGTACTTC,CASSRGNEQYF,-,11,TRBV19,TRBJ2-7,few
TGTGCCAGCAGTCTACTAGCGGGGGGGGCCGCCGGGGAGCTGTTTTTT,CASSLLAGGAAGELFF,TRBD2,16,TRBV7-8,TRBJ2-2,many
TGTGCCAGCAGCTCCATCCCTAGCACAGATACGCAGTATTTT,CASSSIPSTDTQYF,-,14,TRBV6-1,TRBJ2-3,few
TGTGCCAGCAGTTTATTAGTCCCAGGGATGAACACTGAAGCTTTCTTT,CASSLLVPGMNTEAFF,-,16,TRBV27,TRBJ1-1,few
TGTGCCAGCAGTTACGTTCAGGGTAACAATCAGCCCCAGCATTTT,CASSYVQGNNQPQHF,-,15,TRBV6-6,TRBJ1-5,few
TGTGCCAGCAGTACTGGACTAGCGGGCACAGATACGCAGTATTTT,CASSTGLAGTDTQYF,TRBD2,15,TRBV27,TRBJ2-3,-
TGCGCCAGCAGCCAAGGGGATCGAATCGGACTAGGGAGGGCTCAAGAGACCCAGTACTTC,CASSQGDRIGLGRAQETQYF,TRBD2,20,TRBV4-3,TRBJ2-5,-
TGCGCCAGCAGCCAAGGTCTGGACAGGTTGAACACTGAAGCTTTCTTT,CASSQGLDRLNTEAFF,TRBD1,16,TRBV4-1,TRBJ1-1,few
TGTGCCACCAGCCCAGGAGGGGGCTCCTACGAGCAGTACTTC,CATSPGGGSYEQYF,-,14,TRBV5-4,TRBJ2-7,-
TGTGCCAGCAGTTTATGGAGGGGTTACCAGCCCCAGCATTTT,CASSLWRGYQPQHF,-,14,TRBV28,TRBJ1-5,few
TGTGCCAGCAGCTTCACTAGCGGGGAAAGCTCCTACAATGAGCAGTTCTTC,CASSFTSGESSYNEQFF,TRBD2,17,TRBV7-6,TRBJ2-1,-
TGTGCCAGTTCCTACCTCGGGACAGACATAAATCAGCCCCAGCATTTT,CASSYLGTDINQPQHF,TRBD1,16,TRBV19,TRBJ1-5,few
TGTGCCAGCAGTTACGCCGGGACAGCTTCACCCCTCCACTTT,CASSYAGTASPLHF,TRBD1,14,TRBV6-2/TRBV6-3,TRBJ1-6,-
TGTGCCAGCAGTCATCTCATAGCGGGGGGGGTCACAGATACGCAGTATTTT,CASSHLIAGGVTDTQYF,TRBD2,17,TRBV27,TRBJ2-3,many
TGTGCCAGTAGTATGGGGGGTAGGGAGCAGTTCTTC,CASSMGGREQFF,-,12,TRBV19,TRBJ2-1,few
TGTGCCAGCAGCCCGGAAGGGGGGATGGACTACAATGAGCAGTTCTTC,CASSPEGGMDYNEQFF,-,16,TRBV7-9,TRBJ2-1,medium-sized
TGCGCCAGCAGCCAAGAAAACTACCTCACAGATACGCAGTATTTT,CASSQENYLTDTQYF,-,15,TRBV4-3,TRBJ2-3,many
TGTGCCAGCAGCTTAGCGGCGGGGGTTACGGAGACCCAGTACTTC,CASSLAAGVTETQYF,TRBD2,15,TRBV11-3,TRBJ2-5,many
TGTGCCAGCAGTGGCCTGACAGGGTTTGGTGGCTACACCTTC,CASSGLTGFGGYTF,TRBD1,14,TRBV7-9,TRBJ1-2,-
TGCAGCGTTCCGGGGGACAGAAAGAACACTGAAGCTTTCTTT,CSVPGDRKNTEAFF,TRBD1,14,TRBV29-1,TRBJ1-1,-